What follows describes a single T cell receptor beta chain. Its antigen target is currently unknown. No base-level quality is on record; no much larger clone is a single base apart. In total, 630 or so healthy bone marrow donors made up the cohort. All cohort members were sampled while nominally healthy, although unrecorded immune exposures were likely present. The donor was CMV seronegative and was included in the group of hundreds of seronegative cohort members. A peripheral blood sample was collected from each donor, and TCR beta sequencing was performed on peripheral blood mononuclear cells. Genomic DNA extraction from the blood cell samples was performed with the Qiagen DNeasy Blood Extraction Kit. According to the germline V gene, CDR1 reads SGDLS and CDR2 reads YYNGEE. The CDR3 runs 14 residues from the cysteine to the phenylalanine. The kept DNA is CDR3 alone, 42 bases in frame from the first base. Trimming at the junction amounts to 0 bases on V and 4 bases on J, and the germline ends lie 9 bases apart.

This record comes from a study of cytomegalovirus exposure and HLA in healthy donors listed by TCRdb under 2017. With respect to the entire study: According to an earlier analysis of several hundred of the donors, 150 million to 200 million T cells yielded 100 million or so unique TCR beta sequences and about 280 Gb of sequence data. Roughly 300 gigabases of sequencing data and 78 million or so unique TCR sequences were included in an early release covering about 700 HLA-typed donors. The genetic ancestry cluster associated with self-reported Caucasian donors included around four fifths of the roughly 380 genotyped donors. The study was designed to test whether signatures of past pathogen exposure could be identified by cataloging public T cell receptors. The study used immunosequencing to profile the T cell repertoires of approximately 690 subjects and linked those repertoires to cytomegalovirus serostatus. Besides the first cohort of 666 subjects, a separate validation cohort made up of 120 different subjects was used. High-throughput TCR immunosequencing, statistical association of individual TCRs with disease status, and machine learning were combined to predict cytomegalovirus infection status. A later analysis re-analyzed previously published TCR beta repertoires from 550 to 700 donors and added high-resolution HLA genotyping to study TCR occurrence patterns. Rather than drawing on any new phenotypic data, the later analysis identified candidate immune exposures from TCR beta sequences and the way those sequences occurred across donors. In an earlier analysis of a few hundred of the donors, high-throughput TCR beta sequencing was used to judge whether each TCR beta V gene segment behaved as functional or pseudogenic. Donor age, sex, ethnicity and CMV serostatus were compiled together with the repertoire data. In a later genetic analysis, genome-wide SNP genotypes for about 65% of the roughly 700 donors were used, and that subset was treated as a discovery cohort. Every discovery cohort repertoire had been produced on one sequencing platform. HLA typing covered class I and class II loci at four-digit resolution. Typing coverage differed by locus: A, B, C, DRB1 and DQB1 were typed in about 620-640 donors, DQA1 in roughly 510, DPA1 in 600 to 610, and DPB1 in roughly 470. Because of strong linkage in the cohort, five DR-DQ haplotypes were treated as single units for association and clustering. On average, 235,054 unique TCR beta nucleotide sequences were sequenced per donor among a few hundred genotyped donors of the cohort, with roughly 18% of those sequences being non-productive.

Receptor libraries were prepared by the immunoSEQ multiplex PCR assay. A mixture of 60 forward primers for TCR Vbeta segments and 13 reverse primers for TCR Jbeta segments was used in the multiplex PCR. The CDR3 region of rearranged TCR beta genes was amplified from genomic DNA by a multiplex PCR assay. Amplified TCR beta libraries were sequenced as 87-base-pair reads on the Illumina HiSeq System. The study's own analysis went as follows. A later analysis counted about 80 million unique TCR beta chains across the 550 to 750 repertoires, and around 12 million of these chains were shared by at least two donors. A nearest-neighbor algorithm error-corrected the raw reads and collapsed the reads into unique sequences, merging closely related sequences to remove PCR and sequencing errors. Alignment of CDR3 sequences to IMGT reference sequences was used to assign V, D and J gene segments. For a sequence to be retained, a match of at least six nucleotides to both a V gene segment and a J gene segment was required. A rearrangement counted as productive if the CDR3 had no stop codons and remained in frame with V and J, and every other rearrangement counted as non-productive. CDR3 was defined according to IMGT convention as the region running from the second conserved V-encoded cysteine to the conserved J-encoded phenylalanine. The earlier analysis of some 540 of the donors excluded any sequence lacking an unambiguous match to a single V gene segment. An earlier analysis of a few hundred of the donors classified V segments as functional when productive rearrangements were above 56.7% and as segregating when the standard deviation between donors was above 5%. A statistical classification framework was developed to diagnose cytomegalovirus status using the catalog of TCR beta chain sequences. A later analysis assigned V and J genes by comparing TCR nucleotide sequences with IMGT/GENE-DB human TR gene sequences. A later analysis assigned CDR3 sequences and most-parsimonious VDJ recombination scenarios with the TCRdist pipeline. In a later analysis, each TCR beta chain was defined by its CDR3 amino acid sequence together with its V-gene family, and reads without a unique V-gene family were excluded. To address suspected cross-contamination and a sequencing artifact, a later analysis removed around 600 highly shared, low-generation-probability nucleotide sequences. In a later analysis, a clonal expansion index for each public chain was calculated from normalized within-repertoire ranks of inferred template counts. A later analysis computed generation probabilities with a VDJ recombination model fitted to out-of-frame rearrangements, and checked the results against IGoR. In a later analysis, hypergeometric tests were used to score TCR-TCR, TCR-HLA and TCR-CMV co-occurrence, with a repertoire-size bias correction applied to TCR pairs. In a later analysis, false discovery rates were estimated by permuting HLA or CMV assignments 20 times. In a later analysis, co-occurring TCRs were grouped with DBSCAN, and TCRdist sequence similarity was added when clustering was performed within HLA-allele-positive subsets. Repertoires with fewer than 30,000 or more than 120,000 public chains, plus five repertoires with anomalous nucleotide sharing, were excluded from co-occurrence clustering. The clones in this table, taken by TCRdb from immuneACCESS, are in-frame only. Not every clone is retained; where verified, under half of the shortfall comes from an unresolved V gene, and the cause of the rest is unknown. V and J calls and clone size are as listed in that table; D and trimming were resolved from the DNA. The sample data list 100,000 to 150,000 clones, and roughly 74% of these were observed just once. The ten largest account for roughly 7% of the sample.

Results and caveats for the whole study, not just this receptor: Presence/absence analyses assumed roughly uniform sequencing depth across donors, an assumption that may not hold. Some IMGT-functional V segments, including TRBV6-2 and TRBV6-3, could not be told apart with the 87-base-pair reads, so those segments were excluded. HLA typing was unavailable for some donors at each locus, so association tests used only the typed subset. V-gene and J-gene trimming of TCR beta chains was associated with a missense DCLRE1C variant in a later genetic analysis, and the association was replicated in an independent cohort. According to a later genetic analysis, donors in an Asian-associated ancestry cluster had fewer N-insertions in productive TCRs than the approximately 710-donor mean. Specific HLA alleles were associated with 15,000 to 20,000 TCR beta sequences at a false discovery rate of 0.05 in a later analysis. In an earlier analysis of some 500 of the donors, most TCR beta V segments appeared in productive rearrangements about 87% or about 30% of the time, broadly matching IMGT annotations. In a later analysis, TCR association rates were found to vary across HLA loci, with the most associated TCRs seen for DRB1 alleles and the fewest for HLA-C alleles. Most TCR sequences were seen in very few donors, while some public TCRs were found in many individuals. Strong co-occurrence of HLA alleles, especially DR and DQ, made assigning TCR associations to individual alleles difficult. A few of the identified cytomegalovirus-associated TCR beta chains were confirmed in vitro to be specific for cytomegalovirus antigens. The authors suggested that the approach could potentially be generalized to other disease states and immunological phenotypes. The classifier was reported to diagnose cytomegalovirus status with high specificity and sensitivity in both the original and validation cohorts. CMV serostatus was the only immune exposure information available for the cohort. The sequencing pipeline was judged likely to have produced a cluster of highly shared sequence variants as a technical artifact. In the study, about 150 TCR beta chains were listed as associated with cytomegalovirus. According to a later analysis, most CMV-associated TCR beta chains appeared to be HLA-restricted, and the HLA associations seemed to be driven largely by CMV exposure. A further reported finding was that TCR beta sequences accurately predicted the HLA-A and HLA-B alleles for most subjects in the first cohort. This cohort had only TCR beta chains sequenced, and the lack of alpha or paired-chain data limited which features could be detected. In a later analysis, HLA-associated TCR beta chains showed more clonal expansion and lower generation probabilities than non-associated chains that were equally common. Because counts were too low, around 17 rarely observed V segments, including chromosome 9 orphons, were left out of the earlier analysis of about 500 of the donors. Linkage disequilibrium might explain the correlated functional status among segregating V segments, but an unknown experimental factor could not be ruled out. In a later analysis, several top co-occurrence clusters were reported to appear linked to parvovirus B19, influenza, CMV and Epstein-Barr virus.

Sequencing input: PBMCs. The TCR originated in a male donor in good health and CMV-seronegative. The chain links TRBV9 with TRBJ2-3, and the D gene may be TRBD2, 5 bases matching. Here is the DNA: TGTGCCAGCAGCGTAGAGGGAGTCCCAGATACGCAGTATTTT. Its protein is CASSVEGVPDTQYF.